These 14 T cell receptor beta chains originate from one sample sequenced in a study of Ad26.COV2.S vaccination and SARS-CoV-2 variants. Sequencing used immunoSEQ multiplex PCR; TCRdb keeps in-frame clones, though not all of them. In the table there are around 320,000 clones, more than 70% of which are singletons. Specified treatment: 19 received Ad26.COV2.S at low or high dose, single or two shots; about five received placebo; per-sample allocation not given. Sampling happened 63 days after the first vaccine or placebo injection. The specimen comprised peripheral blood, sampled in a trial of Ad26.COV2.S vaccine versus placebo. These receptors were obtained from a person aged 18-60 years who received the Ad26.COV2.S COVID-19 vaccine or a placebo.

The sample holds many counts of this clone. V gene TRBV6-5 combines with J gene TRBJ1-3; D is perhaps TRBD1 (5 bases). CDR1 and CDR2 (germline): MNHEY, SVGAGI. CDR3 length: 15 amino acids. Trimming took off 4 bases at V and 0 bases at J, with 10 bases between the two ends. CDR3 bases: TGTGCCAGCAGTTCACAGGTATACTCTGGAAACACCATATATTTT. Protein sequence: CASSSQVYSGNTIYF.

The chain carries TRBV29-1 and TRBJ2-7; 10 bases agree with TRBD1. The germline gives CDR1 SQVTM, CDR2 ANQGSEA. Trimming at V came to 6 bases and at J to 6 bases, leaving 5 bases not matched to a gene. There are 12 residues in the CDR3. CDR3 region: CSVGTGEVEQYF. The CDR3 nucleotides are TGCAGCGTAGGGACAGGGGAGGTCGAGCAGTACTTC.

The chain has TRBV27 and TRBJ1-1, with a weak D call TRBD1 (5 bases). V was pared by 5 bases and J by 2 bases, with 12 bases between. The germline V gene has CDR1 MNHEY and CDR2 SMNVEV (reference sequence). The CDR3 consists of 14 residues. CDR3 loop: CASSRPGGNTEAFF. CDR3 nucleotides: TGTGCCAGCAGTCGTCCCGGGGGTAACACTGAAGCTTTCTTT.

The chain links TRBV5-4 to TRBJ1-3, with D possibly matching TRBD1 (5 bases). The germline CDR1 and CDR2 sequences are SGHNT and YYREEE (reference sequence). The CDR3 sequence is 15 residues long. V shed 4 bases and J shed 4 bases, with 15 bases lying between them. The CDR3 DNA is TGTGCCAGCAGCAGGGGACCGTTGGAGGGAAACACCATATATTTT. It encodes CASSRGPLEGNTIYF.

The CDR3 protein is CAITATGRGHGYTF. CDR3 in DNA: TGTGCCATCACCGCAACAGGGAGGGGGCATGGCTACACCTTC. The chain has TRBV10-3 and TRBJ1-2, with TRBD1 matching 7 bases. V was clipped by 7 bases and J by 6 bases; unmatched bases: 11. The CDR3 runs 14 residues. Per the germline V gene, CDR1 is ENHRY and CDR2 is SYGVKD.

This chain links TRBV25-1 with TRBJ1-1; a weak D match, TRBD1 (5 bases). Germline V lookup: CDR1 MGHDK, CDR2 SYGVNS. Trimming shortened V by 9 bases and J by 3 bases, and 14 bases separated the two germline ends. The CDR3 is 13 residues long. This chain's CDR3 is CASIPQGYTEAFF. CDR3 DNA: TGTGCCAGTATCCCTCAGGGATACACTGAAGCTTTCTTT.

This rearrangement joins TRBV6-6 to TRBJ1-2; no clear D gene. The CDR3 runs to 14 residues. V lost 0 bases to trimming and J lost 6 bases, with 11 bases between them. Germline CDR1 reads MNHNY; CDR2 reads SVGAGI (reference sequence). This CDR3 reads CASSYSTGRDGYTF. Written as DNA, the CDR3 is TGTGCCAGCAGTTACTCGACGGGGAGGGATGGCTACACCTTC.

The CDR3 loop reads CASSKGTARGTDTQYF. In DNA, the CDR3 is TGCGCCAGCAGCAAAGGGACAGCGCGAGGCACAGATACGCAGTATTTT. The chain links TRBV5-1 to TRBJ2-3; 7 nucleotides align to TRBD1. CDR3 length: 16 residues. J was trimmed by 1 base and V by 4 bases; bases with no gene match: 9. Per germline, CDR1 SGHRS and CDR2 YFSETQ.

In DNA form, the CDR3 reads TGTGCCAGCTCACCGTTTCAGTTCGGCGCAACGGGGGGGAACACCGGGGAGCTGTTTTTT. It specifies CASSPFQFGATGGNTGELFF. This rearrangement joins TRBV18 to TRBJ2-2, with 7 bases aligning to TRBD2. The junction had 17 bases not matched to a gene; V was cut back by 3 bases and J by 1 base. The CDR3 spans 20 residues. Germline V gene data show CDR1 as KGHSH and CDR2 as LQKENI.

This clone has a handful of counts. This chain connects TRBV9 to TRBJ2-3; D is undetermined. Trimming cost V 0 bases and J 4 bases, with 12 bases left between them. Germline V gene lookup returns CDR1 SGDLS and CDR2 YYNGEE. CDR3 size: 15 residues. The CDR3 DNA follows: TGTGCCAGCAGCGTAGATCCAGGCAGAGCAGATACGCAGTATTTT. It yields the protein CASSVDPGRADTQYF.

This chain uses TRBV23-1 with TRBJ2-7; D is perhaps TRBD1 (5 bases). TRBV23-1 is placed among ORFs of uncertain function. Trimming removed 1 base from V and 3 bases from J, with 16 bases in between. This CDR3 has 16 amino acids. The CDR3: CASSQWTQGYDYEQYF. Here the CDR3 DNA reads TGCGCCAGCAGTCAATGGACCCAGGGTTACGACTACGAGCAGTACTTC.

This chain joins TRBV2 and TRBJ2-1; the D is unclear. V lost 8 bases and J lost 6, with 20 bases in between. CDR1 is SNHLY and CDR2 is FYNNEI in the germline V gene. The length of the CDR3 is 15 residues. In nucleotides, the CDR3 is TGTGCCAGCGGCCCGGGCGTATTGGGTTTCAATGAGCAGTTCTTC. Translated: CASGPGVLGFNEQFF.

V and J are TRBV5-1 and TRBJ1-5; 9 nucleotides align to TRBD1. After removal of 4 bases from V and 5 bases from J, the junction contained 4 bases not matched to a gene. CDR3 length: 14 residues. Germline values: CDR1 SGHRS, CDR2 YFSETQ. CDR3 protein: CASSPDRGDQPQHF. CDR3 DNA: TGCGCCAGCAGCCCAGACAGGGGGGATCAGCCCCAGCATTTT.

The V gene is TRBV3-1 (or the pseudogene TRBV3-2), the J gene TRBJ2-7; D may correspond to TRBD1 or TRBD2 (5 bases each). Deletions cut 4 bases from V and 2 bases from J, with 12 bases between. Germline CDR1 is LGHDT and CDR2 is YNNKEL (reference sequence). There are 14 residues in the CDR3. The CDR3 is CASSRRDGAYEQYF. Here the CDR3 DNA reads TGTGCCAGCAGCCGACGGGACGGCGCCTACGAGCAGTACTTC.